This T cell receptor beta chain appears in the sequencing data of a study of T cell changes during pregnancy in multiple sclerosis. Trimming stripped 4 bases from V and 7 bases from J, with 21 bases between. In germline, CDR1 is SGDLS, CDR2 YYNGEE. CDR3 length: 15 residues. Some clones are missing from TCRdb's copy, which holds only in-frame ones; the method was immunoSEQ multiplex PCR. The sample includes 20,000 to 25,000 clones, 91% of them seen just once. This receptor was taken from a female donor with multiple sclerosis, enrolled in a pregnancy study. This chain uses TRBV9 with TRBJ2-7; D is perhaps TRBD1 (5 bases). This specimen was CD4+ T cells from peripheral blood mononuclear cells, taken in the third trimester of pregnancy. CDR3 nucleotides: TGTGCCAGCAGCCCCGGTTGGGGCCTGAACTTGGAGCAGTACTTC. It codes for CASSPGWGLNLEQYF.